This entry is about one T cell receptor (beta chain). The antigen remains unidentified. The CDR3 loop spans 12 amino acids. Looked up from germline, CDR1 is SQVTM and CDR2 is ANQGSEA. Trimming stripped 6 bases from V and 4 bases from J, with 10 bases between. These data are taken from a study of neurological immune-mediated disorders. Overall study findings and caveats: None of the CDR3 amino acid sequences in expanded clones turned up in more than one subject, which points to private repertoires in all groups.

5'RACE with 10-nucleotide random UMIs generated the cDNA. Every sequencing run returned over 160 million TCR-beta sequences, which were derived from 15-18 subjects. Each CDR3 protein is one row after TCRdb ran MiXCR on the 5' RACE reads. The repertoire includes 70,000 to 95,000 distinct CDR3 sequences, less than 15% of them detected once, and 6.8% sits in the top ten. The sample comprised PBMCs. The V gene is TRBV29-1, the J gene TRBJ1-5; a weak D match, TRBD1 (5 bases). This TCR was recovered from a woman aged 50 to 60 in good health. For the CDR3, the DNA is TGCAGCGTCCGCGACAGTAATCAGCCCCAGCATTTT. Encoded protein: CSVRDSNQPQHF.